The 9 T cell receptor beta chains reported below all come from one sample, sequenced in a study of blood T cell repertoires in COVID-19. The method was immunoSEQ multiplex PCR; TCRdb's version includes in-frame clones alone and lacks a portion of them. The sample records 150,000 to 200,000 clones, about 86% being singletons. The sequencing input was PBMCs or T cells enriched from blood (not recorded which). The receptors were gathered from a woman in her 40s in a cohort exposed to, infected with or recovered from COVID-19 (not recorded which).

The chain joins TRBV30 to TRBJ2-6; perhaps TRBD1 as D (6 bases). The V end lost 6 bases, the J end lost 0 bases, and 15 bases lay between the germline ends. CDR3 size: 16 residues. The V gene's germline CDR1 is GTSNPN and CDR2 SVGIG (reference sequence). This CDR3 is CACLQGYPSGANVLTF. The DNA of the CDR3 is TGTGCCTGCTTACAGGGATATCCCTCTGGGGCCAACGTCCTGACTTTC.

The genes are TRBV4-1 and TRBJ1-3, with TRBD1 matching over 7 bases. Germline CDR1 is MGHRA and CDR2 is YSYEKL. The CDR3 extends over 17 amino acids. The V segment lost 3 bases and the J segment 4 bases; nucleotides outside the gene matches: 12. For the CDR3, the DNA is TGCGCCAGCAGCCAGGAAACAGGGGTGGGATTCGGAAACACCATATATTTT. Protein product: CASSQETGVGFGNTIYF.

The rearrangement links TRBV27 to TRBJ1-2; TRBD1 matches 8 bases. Unmatched junction bases numbered 10, after V lost 2 bases and J lost 5 bases. There are 16 residues in the CDR3. Germline V gene sequence: CDR1 MNHEY, CDR2 SMNVEV (reference sequence). CDR3 amino acids: CASSLLSGTGLYGYTF. CDR3 nucleotide sequence: TGTGCCAGCAGTTTACTCTCCGGGACAGGCTTATATGGCTACACCTTC.

This rearrangement joins TRBV5-1 to TRBJ2-5; TRBD1 agrees at 9 bases. V was clipped by 2 bases and J by 5 bases; unmatched bases: 7. This CDR3 is built from 15 residues. Germline-derived CDR1 and CDR2 are SGHRS and YFSETQ. The CDR3 nucleotides read TGCGCCAGCAGCTTCCTTACAGGGGGCGCCGAGACCCAGTACTTC. It codes for CASSFLTGGAETQYF.

The chain uses TRBV7-2 and TRBJ2-3; tentatively, D is TRBD1 (6 bases). V dropped 4 bases and J dropped 0 bases, with 11 bases sitting between them. CDR3 length equals 15 residues. CDR1 and CDR2 from the germline V gene are SGHTA and FQGNSA. In DNA, the CDR3 is TGTGCCAGCAGCTCCCCGGGACATAGCACAGATACGCAGTATTTT. Protein sequence: CASSSPGHSTDTQYF.

The chain couples TRBV9 to TRBJ1-2, with no clear D. Trimming took 4 bases from V and 0 from J, leaving 16 bases between them. This CDR3 has 16 amino acids. Germline CDR1 SGDLS, CDR2 YYNGEE. The CDR3 sequence is CASSPRHQAANYGYTF. Here the CDR3 DNA reads TGTGCCAGCAGCCCACGCCACCAGGCCGCTAACTATGGCTACACCTTC. The full variable domain, in which reference TRBV9 and TRBJ1-2 provide the parts outside the CDR3, is DSGVTQTPKHLITATGQRVTLRCSPRSGDLSVYWYQQSLDQGLQFLIQYYNGEERAKGNILERFSAQQFPDLHSELNLSSLELGDSALYFCASSPRHQAANYGYTFGSGTRLTVV.

The rearrangement links TRBV7-9 to TRBJ2-1; 13 bases line up with TRBD2. Looked up from germline, CDR1 is SEHNR and CDR2 is FQNEAQ (reference sequence). There are 15 residues in the CDR3. J was trimmed by 6 bases and V by 5 bases; bases with no gene match: 4. CDR3 protein: CASSPRLAGGNEQFF. Here the CDR3 DNA reads TGTGCCAGCAGCCCCCGACTAGCGGGAGGCAATGAGCAGTTCTTC.

The gene calls are TRBV5-1 and TRBJ1-3; 10 bases line up with TRBD1. Germline assignment: CDR1 SGHRS and CDR2 YFSETQ. Trimming cost V 3 bases and J 2 bases; bases outside gene matches: 5. The CDR3 totals 16 residues. The CDR3 reads CASSWDDRGPGNTIYF. The CDR3 nucleotides are TGCGCCAGCAGCTGGGACGACAGGGGGCCTGGAAACACCATATATTTT.

The chain combines TRBV10-2 with TRBJ2-1, with 7 positions matching TRBD2. V gave up 7 bases and J gave up 0 bases; unmatched junction bases: 6. CDR3 length equals 15 residues. Germline V gene sequence: CDR1 WSHSY, CDR2 SAAADI. CDR3 sequence (DNA): TGCGCCAGCACCGGTACTAGCGCCTCCTACAATGAGCAGTTCTTC. This gives the protein CASTGTSASYNEQFF.